The subject of this entry is one T cell receptor beta chain. The antigen is unknown. These data originate in a study of shared clonotypes between healthy human individuals. Study outcomes and limitations: The sharing of 4.5% to 5.5% of naive CD4 clonotypes was seen across a handful of donors.

All donors were Caucasian adults living in Nashville, Tennessee. Germline CDR1 and CDR2: SGHRS and YFSETQ. Unmatched junction bases numbered 4, after V lost 2 bases and J lost 6 bases. The CDR3 runs 14 residues. Using immunoSEQ multiplex PCR, the repertoire was profiled, and TCRdb retains in-frame clones only, with some absent. The repertoire includes about 680,000 clones, 73% of them detected once, and around 1.8% sits in the top ten. The receptor was derived from a woman in her twenties or thirties in good health. The rearrangement links TRBV5-1 to TRBJ2-2; 7 bases align to TRBD1. The material sequenced was memory CD4+ T cells sorted from blood. Subset: CD45RA-negative fraction. The CDR3 reads CASSFYRGSGELFF. The DNA for the CDR3 is TGCGCCAGCAGCTTCTACAGGGGATCCGGGGAGCTGTTTTTT. Full variable domain (missing parts from reference TRBV5-1 and TRBJ2-2): KAGVTQTPRYLIKTRGQQVTLSCSPISGHRSVSWYQQTPGQGLQFLFEYFSETQRNKGNFPGRFSGRQFSNSRSEMNVSTLELGDSALYLCASSFYRGSGELFFGEGSRLTVL.